This note documents a single T cell receptor (beta chain) sequence. Antigen unknown. Documented time point: pre-treatment baseline. Samples come from before therapy and from week 3 after the first blockade cycle. No patient had earlier systemic cancer treatment, concurrent immunosuppressants, or another active cancer. This entry comes from a study of blood T cell dynamics during melanoma immunotherapy. Repertoires were generated with immunoSEQ multiplex PCR, while TCRdb's copy carries only in-frame clones and drops some. The sample gives 13,000 to 15,000 clones, approximately 90% of which show up once; around 5.8% is in the top ten. The CDR3 has 14 residues. V lost 4 bases and J 0 bases, leaving 9 bases between the germline ends. The germline V gene encodes CDR1 MNHNS and CDR2 SASEGT. Study results and caveats: The study could not tell melanoma-specific clones from general immune activation.

The clonotype comes from a human donor with melanoma. This chain uses TRBV6-1 with TRBJ1-1; D unclear. This specimen was blood, taken from a patient treated with checkpoint blockade. The CDR3 spells CASSASNLNTEAFF. For the CDR3, the DNA is TGTGCCAGCAGTGCAAGTAACTTGAACACTGAAGCTTTCTTT.